This T cell receptor (beta chain) originates from a study of cytomegalovirus exposure and HLA in healthy donors. This clone was observed a single time. What it recognizes is unknown. The CDR3 is 14 residues long. The germline CDR1 and CDR2 sequences are LNHDA and SQIVND (reference sequence). The V gene end was trimmed by 6 bases and the J gene end by 4 bases; junction bases not matched to a gene: 4. This cohort consisted of healthy bone marrow donors. Overall study findings and caveats: A later analysis found TCR association rates differed by HLA locus, highest for DRB1 and lowest for HLA-C. In vitro data verified a few CMV-associated chains as specific for CMV antigens. TCR beta sequences reportedly predicted the HLA-A and HLA-B alleles of most subjects accurately.

The PCR used 60 Vbeta and 13 Jbeta primers. Data came from immunoSEQ multiplex PCR; TCRdb stores just in-frame clones and leaves some out. The sample has some 110,000 clones, 60% to 80% seen once; the top ten hold more than 2%. The origin of this receptor is a man aged 35-49 years in good health and CMV-seronegative. Sequencing was done on a sample of PBMCs. The chain employs TRBV19 and TRBJ1-1, with TRBD1 matching 11 bases. CDR3 DNA sequence: TGTGCCAGTAGCCCCGGGACAGGGGGCACTGAAGCTTTCTTT. Protein product: CASSPGTGGTEAFF.